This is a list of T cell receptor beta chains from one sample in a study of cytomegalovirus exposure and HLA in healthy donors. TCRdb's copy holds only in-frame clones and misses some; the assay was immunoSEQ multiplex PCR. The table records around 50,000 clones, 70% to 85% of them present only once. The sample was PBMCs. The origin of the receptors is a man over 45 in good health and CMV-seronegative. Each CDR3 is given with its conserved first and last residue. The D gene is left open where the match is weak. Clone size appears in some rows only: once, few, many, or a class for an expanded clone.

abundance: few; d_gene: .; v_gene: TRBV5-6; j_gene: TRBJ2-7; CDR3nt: TGTGCCAGCAGCCGGTCTGTATACGAGCAGTACTTC; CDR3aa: CASSRSVYEQYF
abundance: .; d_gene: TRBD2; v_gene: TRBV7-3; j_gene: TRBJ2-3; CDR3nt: TGTGCCAGCAGCTTAAGCGGGGGGCTGGTTGATACGCAGTATTTT; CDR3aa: CASSLSGGLVDTQYF
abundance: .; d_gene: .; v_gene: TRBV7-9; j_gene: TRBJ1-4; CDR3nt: TGTGCCAGCAGCTTAGTGGTTGGGGCCGGTCAGGAAAAACTGTTTTTT; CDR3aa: CASSLVVGAGQEKLFF
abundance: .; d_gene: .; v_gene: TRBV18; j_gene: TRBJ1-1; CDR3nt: TGTGCCAGCTCACCAACTGGACATAGTGAAGCTTTCTTT; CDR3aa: CASSPTGHSEAFF
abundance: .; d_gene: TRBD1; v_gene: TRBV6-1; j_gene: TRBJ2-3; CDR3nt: TGTGCCAGCATCAGACAGGGGTATACAGATACGCAGTATTTT; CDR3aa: CASIRQGYTDTQYF
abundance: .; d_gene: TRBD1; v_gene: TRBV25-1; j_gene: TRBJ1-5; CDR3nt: TGTGCCAGCAGTTCGACAGGGGCCCCGAATCAGCCCCAGCATTTT; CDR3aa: CASSSTGAPNQPQHF
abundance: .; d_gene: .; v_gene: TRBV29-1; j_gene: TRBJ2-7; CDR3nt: TGCAGCGTTGAAGATGAGGGGGACTCCTACGAGCAGTACTTC; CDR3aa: CSVEDEGDSYEQYF
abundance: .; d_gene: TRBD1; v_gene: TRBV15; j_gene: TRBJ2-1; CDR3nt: TGTGCCACCAGCACCTCGACAGGGAATGAGCAGTTCTTC; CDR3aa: CATSTSTGNEQFF
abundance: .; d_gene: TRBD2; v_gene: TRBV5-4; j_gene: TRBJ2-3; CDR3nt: TGTGCCAGCAGCTTGGGTGGGGGCGGGGGGTTAGCAGATACGCAGTATTTT; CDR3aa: CASSLGGGGGLADTQYF
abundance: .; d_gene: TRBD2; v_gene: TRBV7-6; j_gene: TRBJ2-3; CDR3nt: TGTGCCAGCAGCCTTCGGGGGGAAGATACGCAGTATTTT; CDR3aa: CASSLRGEDTQYF
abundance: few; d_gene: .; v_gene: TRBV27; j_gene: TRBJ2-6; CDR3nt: TGTGCCAGCAGTTTCTCACGACATCAGAGCTCTGGGGCCAACGTCCTGACTTTC; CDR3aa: CASSFSRHQSSGANVLTF
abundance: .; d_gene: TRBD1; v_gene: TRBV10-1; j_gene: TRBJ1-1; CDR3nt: TGCGCCAGCAGACCCGACAGGGGAAGGACTGAAGCTTTCTTT; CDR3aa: CASRPDRGRTEAFF
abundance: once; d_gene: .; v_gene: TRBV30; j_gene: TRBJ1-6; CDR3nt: TGTGCCTGGACCTCCCTGGGAGGAGTTAATTCACCCCTCCACTTT; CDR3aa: CAWTSLGGVNSPLHF
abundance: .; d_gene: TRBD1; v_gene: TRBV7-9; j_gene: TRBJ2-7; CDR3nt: TGTGCCAGCAGCTTCGGAGGACAGGGCTTCGGCGAGCAGTACTTC; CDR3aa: CASSFGGQGFGEQYF
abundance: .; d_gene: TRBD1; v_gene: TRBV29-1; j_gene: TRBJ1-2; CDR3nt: TGCAGCTCAGAACAGGGGGCGGGTGGCTACACCTTC; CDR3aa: CSSEQGAGGYTF
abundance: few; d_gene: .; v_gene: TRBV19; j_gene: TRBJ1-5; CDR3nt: TGTGCCAGTAGTATTGGCAGGGGCCCCAATCAGCCCCAGCATTTT; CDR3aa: CASSIGRGPNQPQHF
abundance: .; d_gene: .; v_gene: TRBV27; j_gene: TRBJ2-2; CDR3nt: TGTGCCAGCAGTTTTTTTGGGGTGGCGGGCACCGGGGAGCTGTTTTTT; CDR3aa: CASSFFGVAGTGELFF
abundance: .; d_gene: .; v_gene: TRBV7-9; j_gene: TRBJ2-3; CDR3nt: TGTGCCAGCAGCTCCTATGCAGATACGCAGTATTTT; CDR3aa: CASSSYADTQYF
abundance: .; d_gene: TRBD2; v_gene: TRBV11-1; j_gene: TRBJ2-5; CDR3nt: TGTGCCAGCAGCTTACCTGGACTAGCGGAAGGTCAAGAGACCCAGTACTTC; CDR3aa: CASSLPGLAEGQETQYF
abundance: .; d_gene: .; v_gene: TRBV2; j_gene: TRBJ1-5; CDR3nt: TGTGCCAGCAGTGACCGACAGACTAATCAGCCCCAGCATTTT; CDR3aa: CASSDRQTNQPQHF
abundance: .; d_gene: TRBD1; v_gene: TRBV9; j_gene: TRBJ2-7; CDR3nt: TGTGCCAGCAGCCCAGACAGGGGATATAGGGAGCAGTACTTC; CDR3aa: CASSPDRGYREQYF
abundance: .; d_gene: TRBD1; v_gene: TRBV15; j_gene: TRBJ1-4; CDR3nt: TGTGCCACCAGCGGGGCAAGACAGGGGTTGAGTGAAAAACTGTTTTTT; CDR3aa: CATSGARQGLSEKLFF
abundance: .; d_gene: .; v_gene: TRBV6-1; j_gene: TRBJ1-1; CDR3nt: TGTGCCAGCAGTGGGACCTACAGGGAGACTGAAGCTTTCTTT; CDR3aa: CASSGTYRETEAFF
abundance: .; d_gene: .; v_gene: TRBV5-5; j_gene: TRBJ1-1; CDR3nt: TGTGCCAGCAGCCTCAGGACAGAGAACACTGAAGCTTTCTTT; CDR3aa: CASSLRTENTEAFF
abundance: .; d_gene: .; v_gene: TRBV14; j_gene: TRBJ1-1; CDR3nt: TGTGCCAGCAGCCAAGATTGGGGCGCAGGGCCAGACACTGAAGCTTTCTTT; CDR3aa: CASSQDWGAGPDTEAFF
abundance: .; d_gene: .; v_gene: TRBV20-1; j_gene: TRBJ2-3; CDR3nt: TGCAGTGCTAGAGCTTCAGATACGCAGTATTTT; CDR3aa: CSARASDTQYF
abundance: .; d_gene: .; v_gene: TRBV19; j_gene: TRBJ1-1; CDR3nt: TGTGCCAGTAGTTTGGGTCCAGGGGAGACTGAAGCTTTCTTT; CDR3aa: CASSLGPGETEAFF
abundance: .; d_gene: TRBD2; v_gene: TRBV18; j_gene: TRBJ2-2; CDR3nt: TGTGCCAGCTCACCCGCGGGGGTGCGAACCGGGGAGCTGTTTTTT; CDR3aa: CASSPAGVRTGELFF
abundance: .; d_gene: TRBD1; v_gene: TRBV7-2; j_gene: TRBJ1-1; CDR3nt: TGTGCCAGCAGCACGACAGGGATGAACACTGAAGCTTTCTTT; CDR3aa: CASSTTGMNTEAFF
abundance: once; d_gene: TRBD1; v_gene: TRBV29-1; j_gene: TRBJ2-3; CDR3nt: TGCAGCTCAAGGGGACAGGGTACAGATACGCAGTATTTT; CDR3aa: CSSRGQGTDTQYF
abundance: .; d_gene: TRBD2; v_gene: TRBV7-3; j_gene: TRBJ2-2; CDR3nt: TGTGCCAGCAGCTTAATAGGGACTAGCGGGGGACCGAACACCGGGGAGCTGTTTTTT; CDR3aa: CASSLIGTSGGPNTGELFF
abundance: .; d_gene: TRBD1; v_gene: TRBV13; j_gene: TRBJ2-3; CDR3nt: TGTGCCAGCAGCTCTACTCCGGGACAGGGATTAAATACGCAGTATTTT; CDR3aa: CASSSTPGQGLNTQYF
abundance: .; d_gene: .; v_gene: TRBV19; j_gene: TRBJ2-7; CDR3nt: TGTGCCAGTAGTATGAGTGTGAGCTCCTACGAGCAGTACTTC; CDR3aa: CASSMSVSSYEQYF
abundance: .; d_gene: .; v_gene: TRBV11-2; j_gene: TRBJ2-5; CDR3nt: TGTGCCAGCAGCCAGAGCATTGGGAGCGGACAAGAGACCCAGTACTTC; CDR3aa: CASSQSIGSGQETQYF
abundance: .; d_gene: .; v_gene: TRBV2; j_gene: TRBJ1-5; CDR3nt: TGTGCCAGCACCACAGGACCAGAATTGCCCCAGCATTTT; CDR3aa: CASTTGPELPQHF
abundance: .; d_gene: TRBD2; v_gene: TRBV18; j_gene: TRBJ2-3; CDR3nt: TGTGCCAGCTCATCACTAGCGGGGGGGCCGGTTGGTGATACGCAGTATTTT; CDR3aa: CASSSLAGGPVGDTQYF
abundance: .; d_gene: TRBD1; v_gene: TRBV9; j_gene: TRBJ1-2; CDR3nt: TGTGCCAGCAGCGTCAGGGGGTATGGTGGCTACACCTTC; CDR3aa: CASSVRGYGGYTF
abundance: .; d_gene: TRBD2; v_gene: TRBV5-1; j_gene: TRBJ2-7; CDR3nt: TGCGCCAGCAGCTTGGATGCTAGCGGGGGTTACGAGCAGTACTTC; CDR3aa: CASSLDASGGYEQYF
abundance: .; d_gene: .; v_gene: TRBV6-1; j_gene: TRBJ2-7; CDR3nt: TGTGCCAGCGTGCGTGCTACGGGGGTCCCGGGCGAGCAGTACTTC; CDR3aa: CASVRATGVPGEQYF
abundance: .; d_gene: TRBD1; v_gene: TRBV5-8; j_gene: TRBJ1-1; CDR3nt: TGTGCCAGCAGCTTCTCGGACAGGGGAAACACTGAAGCTTTCTTT; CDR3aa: CASSFSDRGNTEAFF
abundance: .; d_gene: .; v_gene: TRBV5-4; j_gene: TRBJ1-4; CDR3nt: TGTGCCAGCAGCTATGGGCCAGGGGAAGAAAAACTGTTTTTT; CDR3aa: CASSYGPGEEKLFF